This T cell receptor beta chain was recovered during a study of blood T cell repertoires in COVID-19. In the study overall: Spain, Italy and the United States supplied samples that represented acute and convalescent COVID-19. Nucleic acid was either cDNA or gDNA, and it came from T cells, B-cell-depleted T cells, or PBMCs.

Sequencing was performed with immunoSEQ multiplex PCR; in TCRdb, only in-frame clones are kept and a portion is missing. In the table there are about 270,000 clones, 83% of which are singletons. The CDR3 runs to 14 residues. V lost 6 bases and J lost 7, with 15 bases in between. In germline, CDR1 is LNHDA, CDR2 SQIVND (reference sequence). This sequence was found in a woman in her 50s who had recovered from COVID-19. The chain couples TRBV19 to TRBJ2-2, with D tentatively TRBD1 (6 bases). Material: peripheral blood. In DNA form, the CDR3 reads TGTGCCAGTAGCGATACAGGGCTGGGCGGGGAGCTGTTTTTT. It yields the protein CASSDTGLGGELFF.